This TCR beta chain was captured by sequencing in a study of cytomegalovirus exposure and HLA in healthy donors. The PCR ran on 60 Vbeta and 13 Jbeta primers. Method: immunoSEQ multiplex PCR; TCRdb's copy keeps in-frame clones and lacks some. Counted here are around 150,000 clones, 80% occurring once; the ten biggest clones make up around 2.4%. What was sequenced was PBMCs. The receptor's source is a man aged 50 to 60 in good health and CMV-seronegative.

The CDR3 loop reads CASSQDRVRTEQYF. DNA of the CDR3: TGTGCCAGCAGCCAAGATCGAGTAAGGACAGAGCAGTACTTC. V and J are TRBV4-2 and TRBJ2-7, with a weak D call TRBD1 (5 bases). This CDR3 region has 14 residues. V lost 0 bases and J 7 bases, leaving 13 bases between the germline ends. Germline CDR1 reads LGHNA; CDR2 reads YNFKEQ.